The T cell receptor beta chain under discussion was sequenced for a study of blood T cell repertoires in COVID-19. For the study at large: Samples of COVID-19 (acute and convalescent) were obtained from the United States, Italy and Spain.

The assay was immunoSEQ multiplex PCR, and TCRdb's table has in-frame clones only and misses some. This table holds over 200,000 clones, 80% to 85% found once. Cohorts were based on clinical histories the participants reported. The length of the CDR3 is 15 residues. Germline V CDR1 and CDR2: MRHNA, SNTAGT. V trimming: 5 bases; J trimming: 6 bases; junction bases outside the gene matches: 10. The TCR was taken from a woman aged 45-65 years with acute COVID-19. The V gene is TRBV6-4, the J gene TRBJ2-1; the match to TRBD2 covers 7 bases. The sample was PBMCs or T cells enriched from blood (not recorded which). CDR3 nucleotides: TGTGCCAGCAGTAGGGAAATGGCGGGAGTCAATGAGCAGTTCTTC. Translation: CASSREMAGVNEQFF.